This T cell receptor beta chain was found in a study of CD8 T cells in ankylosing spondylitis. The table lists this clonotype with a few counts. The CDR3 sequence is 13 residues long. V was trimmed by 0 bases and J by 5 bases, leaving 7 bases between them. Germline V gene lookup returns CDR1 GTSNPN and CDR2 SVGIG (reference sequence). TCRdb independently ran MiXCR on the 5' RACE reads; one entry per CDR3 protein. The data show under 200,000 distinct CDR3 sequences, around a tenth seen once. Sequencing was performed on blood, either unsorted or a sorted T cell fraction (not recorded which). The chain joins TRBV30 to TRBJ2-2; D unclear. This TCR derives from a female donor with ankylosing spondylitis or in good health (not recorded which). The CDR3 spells CAWSVTGTGELFF. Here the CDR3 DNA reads TGTGCCTGGAGTGTAACGGGTACCGGGGAGCTGTTTTTT.